One T cell receptor (beta chain) is described in this entry. The data were obtained in a study of cytomegalovirus exposure and HLA in healthy donors. The V gene's germline CDR1 is SGHTA and CDR2 FQGNSA. The CDR3 is 14 residues long. V gave up 0 bases and J gave up 4 bases, with 6 bases separating them. PCR employed 60 Vbeta and 13 Jbeta primers. The protocol was immunoSEQ multiplex PCR, while the TCRdb copy is restricted to in-frame clones and leaves out a portion. The repertoire holds roughly 120,000 clones, with under 85% as singletons. The chain carries TRBV7-2 and TRBJ2-2; D not resolved. What was sequenced was PBMCs. This sequence originates from a woman in her fifties or sixties in good health and CMV-seropositive. The CDR3 DNA reads as TGTGCCAGCAGCTTAGCGACACGCACCGGGGAGCTGTTTTTT. This sequence encodes CASSLATRTGELFF.